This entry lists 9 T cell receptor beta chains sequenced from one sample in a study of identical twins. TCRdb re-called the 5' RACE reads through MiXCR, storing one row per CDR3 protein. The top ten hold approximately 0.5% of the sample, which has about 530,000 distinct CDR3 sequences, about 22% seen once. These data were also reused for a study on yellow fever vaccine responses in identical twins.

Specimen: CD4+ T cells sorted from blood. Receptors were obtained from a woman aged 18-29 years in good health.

The CDR3 sequence is CSARGGLNTGELFF. CDR3 DNA sequence: TGCAGCGCCCGGGGGGGGTTGAACACCGGGGAGCTGTTTTTT. The chain combines TRBV29-1 with TRBJ2-2; 8 bases map to TRBD2. V was pared by 7 bases and J by 1 base, with 5 bases of the junction left unmatched. Germline V gene sequence: CDR1 SQVTM, CDR2 ANQGSEA. This CDR3 region has 14 residues.

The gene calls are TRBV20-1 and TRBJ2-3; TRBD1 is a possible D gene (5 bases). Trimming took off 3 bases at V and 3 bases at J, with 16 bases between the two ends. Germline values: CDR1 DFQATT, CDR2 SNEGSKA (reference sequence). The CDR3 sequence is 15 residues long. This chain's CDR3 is CSARKQVPLTDTQYF. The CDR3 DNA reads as TGCAGTGCTAGGAAACAGGTCCCCCTAACAGATACGCAGTATTTT.

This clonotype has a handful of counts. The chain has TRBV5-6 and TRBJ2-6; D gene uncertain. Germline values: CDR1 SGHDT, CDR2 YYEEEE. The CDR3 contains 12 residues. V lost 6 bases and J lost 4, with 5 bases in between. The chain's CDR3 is CASTWGANVLTF. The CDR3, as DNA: TGTGCCAGCACATGGGGGGCCAACGTCCTGACTTTC.

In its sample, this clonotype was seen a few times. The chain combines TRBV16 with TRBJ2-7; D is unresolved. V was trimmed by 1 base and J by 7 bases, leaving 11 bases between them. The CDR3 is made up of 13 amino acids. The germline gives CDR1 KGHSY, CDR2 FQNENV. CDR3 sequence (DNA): TGTGCCAGCAGCCAATACGGGCTCGGGGAGCAGTACTTC. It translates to CASSQYGLGEQYF. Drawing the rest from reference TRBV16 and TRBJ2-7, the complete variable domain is GEEVAQTPKHLVRGEGQKAKLYCAPIKGHSYVFWYQQVLKNEFKFLISFQNENVFDETGMPKERFSAKCLPNSPCSLEIQATKLEDSAVYFCASSQYGLGEQYFGPGTRLTVT.

The CDR3: CSARDPVDLGETQYF. The CDR3 DNA follows: TGCAGTGCTAGAGATCCTGTGGACCTTGGGGAGACCCAGTACTTC. V and J are TRBV20-1 and TRBJ2-5; D gene uncertain. The V gene's germline CDR1 is DFQATT and CDR2 SNEGSKA (reference sequence). This CDR3 contains 15 residues. V was shortened by 0 bases and J by 5 bases, with 16 bases between the two germline ends.

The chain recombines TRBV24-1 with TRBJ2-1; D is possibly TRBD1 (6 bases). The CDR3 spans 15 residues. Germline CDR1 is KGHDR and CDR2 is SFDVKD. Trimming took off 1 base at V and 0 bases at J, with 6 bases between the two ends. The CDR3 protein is CATSDFRGSYNEQFF. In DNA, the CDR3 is TGTGCCACCAGTGATTTCAGGGGCTCCTACAATGAGCAGTTCTTC.

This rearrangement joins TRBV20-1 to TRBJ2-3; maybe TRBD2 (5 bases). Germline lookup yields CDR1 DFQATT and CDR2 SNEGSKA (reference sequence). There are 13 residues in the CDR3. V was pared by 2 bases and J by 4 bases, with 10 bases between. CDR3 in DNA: TGCAGTGCTAGATGGCTAGCTCCAGATACGCAGTATTTT. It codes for CSARWLAPDTQYF.

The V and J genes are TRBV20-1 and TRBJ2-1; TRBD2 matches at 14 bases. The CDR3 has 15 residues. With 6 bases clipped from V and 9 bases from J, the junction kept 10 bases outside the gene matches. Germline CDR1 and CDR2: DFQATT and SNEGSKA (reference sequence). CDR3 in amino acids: CSAPPGLAGGSEQFF. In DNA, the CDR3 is TGCAGTGCCCCACCTGGACTAGCGGGAGGCAGTGAGCAGTTCTTC.

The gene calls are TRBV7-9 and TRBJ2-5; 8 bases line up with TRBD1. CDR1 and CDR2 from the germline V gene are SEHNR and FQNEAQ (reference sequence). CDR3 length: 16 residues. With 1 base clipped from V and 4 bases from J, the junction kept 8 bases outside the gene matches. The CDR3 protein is CASSLGIGQGGETQYF. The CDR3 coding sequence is TGTGCCAGCAGCTTAGGGATAGGACAGGGAGGAGAGACCCAGTACTTC. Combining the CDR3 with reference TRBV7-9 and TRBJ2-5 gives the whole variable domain DTGVSQNPRHKITKRGQNVTFRCDPISEHNRLYWYRQTLGQGPEFLTYFQNEAQLEKSRLLSDRFSAERPKGSFSTLEIQRTEQGDSAMYLCASSLGIGQGGETQYFGPGTRLLVL.